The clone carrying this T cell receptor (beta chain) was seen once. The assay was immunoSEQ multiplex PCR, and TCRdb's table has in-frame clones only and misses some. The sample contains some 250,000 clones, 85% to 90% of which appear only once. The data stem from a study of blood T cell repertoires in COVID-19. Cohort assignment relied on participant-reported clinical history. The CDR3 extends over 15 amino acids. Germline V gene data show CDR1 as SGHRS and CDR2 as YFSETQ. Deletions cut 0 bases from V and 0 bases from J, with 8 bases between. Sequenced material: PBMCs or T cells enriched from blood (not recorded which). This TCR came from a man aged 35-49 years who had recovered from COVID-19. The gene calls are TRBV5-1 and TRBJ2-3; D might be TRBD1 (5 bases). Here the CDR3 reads CASSLEGASTDTQYF. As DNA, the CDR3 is TGCGCCAGCAGCTTGGAAGGGGCTAGCACAGATACGCAGTATTTT.